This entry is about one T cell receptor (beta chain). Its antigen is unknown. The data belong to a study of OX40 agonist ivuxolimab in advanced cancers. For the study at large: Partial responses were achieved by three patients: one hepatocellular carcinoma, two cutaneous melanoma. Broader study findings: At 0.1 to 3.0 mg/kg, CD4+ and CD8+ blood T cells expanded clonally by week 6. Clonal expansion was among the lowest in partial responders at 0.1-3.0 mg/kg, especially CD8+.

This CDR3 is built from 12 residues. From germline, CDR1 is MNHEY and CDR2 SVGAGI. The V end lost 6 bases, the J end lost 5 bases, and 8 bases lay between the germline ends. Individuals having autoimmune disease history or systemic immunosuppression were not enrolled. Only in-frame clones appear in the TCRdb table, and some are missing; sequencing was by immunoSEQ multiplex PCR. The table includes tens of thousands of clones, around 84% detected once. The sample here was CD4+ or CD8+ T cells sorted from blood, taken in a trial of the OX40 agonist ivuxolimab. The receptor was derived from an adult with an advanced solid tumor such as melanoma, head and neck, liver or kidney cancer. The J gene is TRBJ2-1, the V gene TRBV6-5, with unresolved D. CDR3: CASRDYHNEQFF. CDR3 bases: TGTGCCAGCAGGGATTACCACAATGAGCAGTTCTTC.